Judged by frequency, the clone carrying this TCR beta chain is medium-sized. Its cognate antigen is unknown. The data stem from a study of CD8 T cells in cerebrospinal fluid in Alzheimer's disease. Study-wide points: Finding EBV-specific TCRs in cerebrospinal fluid does not show EBV causes Alzheimer's disease.

CSF cells underwent 10X single-cell V(D)J and 5' gene-expression profiling. From its re-call of the 10x single-cell sequencing reads, TCRdb lists each CDR3 protein once, without DNA. This sample contains over a thousand distinct CDR3 sequences. CDR3 size: 12 residues. CDR1 and CDR2 (germline): MDHEN, SYDVKM. The receptor's source is a human donor in good health. The chain couples TRBV28 to TRBJ1-1. Source material: cerebrospinal fluid. The chain's CDR3 is CATTGPRSEAFF. The full variable domain, its missing parts supplied by reference TRBV28 and TRBJ1-1, is DVKVTQSSRYLVKRTGEKVFLECVQDMDHENMFWYRQDPGLGLRLIYFSYDVKMKEKGDIPEGYSVSREKKERFSLILESASTNQTSMYLCATTGPRSEAFFGQGTRLTVV.